The entry below describes one T cell receptor (beta chain). Repertoires were generated with immunoSEQ multiplex PCR, while TCRdb's copy carries only in-frame clones and drops some. Of about 74,000 clones listed, roughly nine tenths are singletons. This entry comes from a study of T cell changes during pregnancy in multiple sclerosis. V trimming: 4 bases; J trimming: 5 bases; junction bases outside the gene matches: 5. Germline V gene lookup returns CDR1 MNHEY and CDR2 SMNVEV (reference sequence). The CDR3 covers 14 residues. The sequence came from a female donor with multiple sclerosis, enrolled in a pregnancy study. The sequences come from peripheral blood, collected before pregnancy. The rearrangement uses TRBV27 and TRBJ1-1, with 9 bases identical to TRBD1. CDR3 amino acids: CASSWGQGETEAFF. The CDR3 DNA sequence: TGTGCCAGCAGTTGGGGACAGGGAGAGACTGAAGCTTTCTTT.